These T cell receptor beta chains were read from a single sample in a study of T cell responses to AZD1222 COVID-19 vaccine. Some clones are missing from TCRdb's copy, which holds only in-frame ones; the method was immunoSEQ multiplex PCR. The table has 80,000 to 100,000 clones, approximately 86% seen once. The material was peripheral blood, obtained on day 0 of MenACWY control vaccination. Receptors originate from an adult in good health. CDR3s include the opening cysteine and the closing phenylalanine or tryptophan. A D gene is named only where the DNA matches it firmly. Clone sizes are given selectively: once, few, many, or a class where the clone is expanded.

J gene | D gene | V gene | clone size | CDR3 DNA | CDR3 protein
TRBJ2-1 | TRBD2 | TRBV7-9 | medium-sized | TGTGCCAGCAGTCTTACCGGGACTAACAATGAGCAGTTCTTC | CASSLTGTNNEQFF
TRBJ2-6 | TRBD2 | TRBV7-2 | . | TGTGCCAGCAGCTTAGCGGGGGGGTCTTCTGGGGCCAACGTCCTGACTTTC | CASSLAGGSSGANVLTF
TRBJ1-5 | TRBD1 | TRBV4-2 | . | TGTGCCAGCAGCCAAAGGGGACAGGGGACGCTCCAGCCCCAGCATTTT | CASSQRGQGTLQPQHF
TRBJ2-7 | . | TRBV6-5 | once | TGTGCCAGCACCCTAAGGGCTCTAACCTACGAGCAGTACTTC | CASTLRALTYEQYF
TRBJ2-7 | . | TRBV5-4 | . | TGTGCCAGCAGCCCATTCGACGGCTACGAGCAGTACTTC | CASSPFDGYEQYF
TRBJ2-7 | . | TRBV5-4 | . | TGTGCCAGCAGCTCGCCGGGACGGACGCCGGACTTC | CASSSPGRTPDF
TRBJ2-5 | TRBD1 | TRBV7-2 | . | TGTGCCAGCAGCTTAACCGGGACAGGGGGTTCAAAGACCCAGTACTTC | CASSLTGTGGSKTQYF
TRBJ1-5 | . | TRBV30 | . | TGTGCCTGGAGTGTATCGCGTTACAATCAGCCCCAGCATTTT | CAWSVSRYNQPQHF
TRBJ2-6 | TRBD1 | TRBV4-1 | . | TGCGCCAGCAGCCAAGAACAACAGGGGGCGGTTGGGGCCAACGTCCTGACTTTC | CASSQEQQGAVGANVLTF
TRBJ2-1 | . | TRBV24-1 | . | TGTGCCACCAGTGATCCAGAGGACGGGAGCTCCTACAATGAGCAGTTCTTC | CATSDPEDGSSYNEQFF
TRBJ1-5 | . | TRBV5-8 | once | TGTGCCAGCAGCCCCGCCAATCAGCCCCAGCATTTT | CASSPANQPQHF
TRBJ1-2 | . | TRBV6-6 | . | TGTGCCAGCAGTTACTCCGGACGGTATGGCTACACCTTC | CASSYSGRYGYTF
TRBJ1-1 | . | TRBV5-5 | . | TGTGCCAGCAGCTTTCGAAATGAAGCTTTCTTT | CASSFRNEAFF
TRBJ2-7 | . | TRBV28 | . | TGTGCCGTAGGGGGTAGGGGCGAGCAGTACTTC | CAVGGRGEQYF
TRBJ2-1 | . | TRBV27 | . | TGTGCCAGCACCCATAGGGGCTCCAATTACAATGAGCAGTTCTTC | CASTHRGSNYNEQFF
TRBJ2-7 | TRBD1 | TRBV11-2 | few | TGTGCCAGCAGCTTGTGGTGGACAGGGGGCAACGAGCAGTACTTC | CASSLWWTGGNEQYF
TRBJ1-3 | TRBD1 | TRBV9 | . | TGTGCCAGCAGCGTAGGAACAGGGGCGACTGGAAACACCATATATTTT | CASSVGTGATGNTIYF
TRBJ2-5 | . | TRBV7-2 | . | TGTGCCAGCAGCTTAACTAGAGGGTCTGAAAGGACCCAGTACTTC | CASSLTRGSERTQYF
TRBJ1-5 | . | TRBV10-3 | . | TGTGCCATCAGTGAGTCGGTTGGGAATCAGCCCCAGCATTTT | CAISESVGNQPQHF
TRBJ1-1 | . | TRBV5-1 | . | TGCGCCAGCAGCGGAGAGGGGGTCACTGAAGCTTTCTTT | CASSGEGVTEAFF
TRBJ1-3 | TRBD1 | TRBV29-1 | . | TGCAGCGTCGAAGACAGGGTTGGAAGAAACACCATATATTTT | CSVEDRVGRNTIYF
TRBJ2-3 | . | TRBV27 | . | TGTGCCAGCAGTTTATCGGCGATCCCGGATACGCAGTATTTT | CASSLSAIPDTQYF